This TCR beta chain was captured by sequencing in a study of shared clonotypes between healthy human individuals. Only in-frame clones appear in the TCRdb table, and some are missing; sequencing was by immunoSEQ multiplex PCR. This sample has over a million clones, with about 80% found just once. Caucasian adults residing in Nashville, Tennessee made up all the donors. This CDR3 has 14 residues. Germline V CDR1 and CDR2: ENHRY, SYGVKD. Trimming took off 5 bases at V and 7 bases at J, with 15 bases between the two ends. This receptor was obtained from a young man in good health. Sequencing used memory CD4+ T cells sorted from blood. Subset in this sample: CD45RA-negative fraction. The rearrangement joins TRBV10-3 to TRBJ2-1, with D tentatively TRBD1 or TRBD2 (6 bases each). The CDR3: CAISPWGAGNEQFF. In nucleotides, the CDR3 is TGTGCCATCAGTCCCTGGGGGGCCGGGAATGAGCAGTTCTTC.